The clone carrying this T cell receptor beta chain appeared a few times. Its target is not known. This sample is part of a study of T-cell reconstitution after alpha-beta-depleted transplantation in children. Trimming took 4 bases from V and 0 from J, leaving 8 bases between them. Germline CDR1 SGDLS, CDR2 YYNGEE. The CDR3 totals 14 residues. Construction of the TCRbeta library involved unique molecular identifiers. In TCRdb, the PCR reads were re-called with MiXCR into one record per CDR3 protein. Of 500,000 to 750,000 distinct CDR3 sequences listed, over 25% are singletons. Regarding the study as a whole: Some patients' high day-60 TCRbeta diversity was traced to surviving recipient T cells and thymic progenitors. It was newly produced T cells that mostly accounted for T-cell counts and diversity one year after transplant. By about two months after transplant, alpha-beta T cells reportedly arose from several hundred graft clones that had expanded.

V usage is TRBV9 and J usage is TRBJ2-1, with a weak D call TRBD1 (5 bases). The source was PBMCs, collected before TCRalphabeta/CD19-depleted stem cell transplant. The receptor was derived from a boy under two years old with Wiskott-Aldrich syndrome, due to receive a stem cell transplant. For the CDR3, the DNA is TGTGCCAGCAGCAAGCAGGGCTCCTACAATGAGCAGTTCTTC. It codes for CASSKQGSYNEQFF.